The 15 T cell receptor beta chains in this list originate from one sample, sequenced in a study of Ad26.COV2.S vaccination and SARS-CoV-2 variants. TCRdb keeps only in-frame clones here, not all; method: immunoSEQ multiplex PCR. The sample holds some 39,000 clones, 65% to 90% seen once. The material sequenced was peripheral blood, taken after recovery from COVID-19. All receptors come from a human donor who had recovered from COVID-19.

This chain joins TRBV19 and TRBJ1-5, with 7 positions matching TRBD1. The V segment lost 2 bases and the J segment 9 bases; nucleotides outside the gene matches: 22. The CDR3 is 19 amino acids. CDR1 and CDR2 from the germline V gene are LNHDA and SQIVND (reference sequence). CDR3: CASSIRLSRGGQGERPQHF. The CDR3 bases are TGTGCCAGTAGTATAAGGTTGTCGAGAGGAGGTCAGGGGGAGAGGCCCCAGCATTTT.

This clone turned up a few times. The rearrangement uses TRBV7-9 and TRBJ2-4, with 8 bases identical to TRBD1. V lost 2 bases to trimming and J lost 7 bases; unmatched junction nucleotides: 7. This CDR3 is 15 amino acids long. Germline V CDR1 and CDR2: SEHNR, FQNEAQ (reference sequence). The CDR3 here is CASSLSGQGGNIQYF. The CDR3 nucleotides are TGTGCCAGCAGCTTAAGTGGACAGGGCGGGAACATTCAGTACTTC.

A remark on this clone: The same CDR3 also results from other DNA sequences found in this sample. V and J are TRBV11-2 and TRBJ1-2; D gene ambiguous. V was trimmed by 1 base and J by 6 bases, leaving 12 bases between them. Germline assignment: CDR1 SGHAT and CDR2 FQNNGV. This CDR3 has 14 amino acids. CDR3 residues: CASSLVTGNNGYTF. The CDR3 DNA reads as TGTGCCAGCAGCTTAGTAACCGGGAACAATGGCTACACCTTC.

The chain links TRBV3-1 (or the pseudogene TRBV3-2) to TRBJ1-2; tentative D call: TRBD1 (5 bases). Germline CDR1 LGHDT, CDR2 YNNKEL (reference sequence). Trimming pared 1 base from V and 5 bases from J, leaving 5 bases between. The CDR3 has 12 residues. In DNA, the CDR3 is TGTGCCAGCAGCCAAGGGACATATGGCTACACCTTC. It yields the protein CASSQGTYGYTF.

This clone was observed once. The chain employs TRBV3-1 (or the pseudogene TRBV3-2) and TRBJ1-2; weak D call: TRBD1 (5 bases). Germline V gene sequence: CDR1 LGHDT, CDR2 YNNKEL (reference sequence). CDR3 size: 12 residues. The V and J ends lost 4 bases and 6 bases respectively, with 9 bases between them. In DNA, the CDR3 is TGTGCCAGCAGCCCCGGGGCCCATGGCTACACCTTC. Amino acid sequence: CASSPGAHGYTF.

CDR3 region: CASSLALREGGNTIYF. CDR3 coding DNA: TGTGCCAGCAGCTTAGCCCTCAGGGAAGGAGGAAACACCATATATTTT. The chain is built from TRBV7-8 and TRBJ1-3; perhaps TRBD1 as D (5 bases). CDR3 length: 16 amino acids. Germline CDR1 is SGHVS and CDR2 is FQNEAQ. Trimming pared 0 bases from V and 4 bases from J, leaving 13 bases between.

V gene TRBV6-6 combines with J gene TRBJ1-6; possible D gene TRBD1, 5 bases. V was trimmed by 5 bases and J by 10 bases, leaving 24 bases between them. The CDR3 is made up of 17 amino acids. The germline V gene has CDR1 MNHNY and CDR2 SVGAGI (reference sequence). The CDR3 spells CASSRGERPPPRSPLHF. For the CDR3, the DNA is TGTGCCAGCAGTCGGGGCGAGAGACCCCCCCCCAGGTCACCCCTCCACTTT.

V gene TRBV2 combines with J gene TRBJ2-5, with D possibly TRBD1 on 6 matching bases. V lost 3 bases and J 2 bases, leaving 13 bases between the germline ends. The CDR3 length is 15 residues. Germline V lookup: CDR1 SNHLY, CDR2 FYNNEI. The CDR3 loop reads CASSEPGHPQETQYF. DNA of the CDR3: TGTGCCAGCAGTGAGCCGGGACACCCTCAAGAGACCCAGTACTTC.

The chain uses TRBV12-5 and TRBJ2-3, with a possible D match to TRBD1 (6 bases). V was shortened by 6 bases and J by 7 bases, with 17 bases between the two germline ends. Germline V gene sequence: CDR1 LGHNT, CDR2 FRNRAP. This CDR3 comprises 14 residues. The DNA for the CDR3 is TGTGCTAGTGGACTTCAGGGGTTAACGCATACGCAGTATTTT. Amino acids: CASGLQGLTHTQYF.

The CDR3 sequence: CASSLGNPGGQGGYTF. The CDR3 DNA follows: TGTGCCAGCAGCTTAGGGAACCCAGGGGGCCAGGGTGGCTACACCTTC. The chain uses TRBV7-8 and TRBJ1-2, with TRBD1 identical over 8 bases. From germline, CDR1 is SGHVS and CDR2 FQNEAQ. The CDR3 is 16 amino acids. The V gene end was trimmed by 1 base and the J gene end by 7 bases; junction bases not matched to a gene: 11.

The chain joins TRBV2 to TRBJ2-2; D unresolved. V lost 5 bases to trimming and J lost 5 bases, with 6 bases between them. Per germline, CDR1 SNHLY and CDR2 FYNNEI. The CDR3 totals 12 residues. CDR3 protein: CASSQITGELFF. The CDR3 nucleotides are TGTGCCAGCAGTCAAATAACCGGGGAGCTGTTTTTT.

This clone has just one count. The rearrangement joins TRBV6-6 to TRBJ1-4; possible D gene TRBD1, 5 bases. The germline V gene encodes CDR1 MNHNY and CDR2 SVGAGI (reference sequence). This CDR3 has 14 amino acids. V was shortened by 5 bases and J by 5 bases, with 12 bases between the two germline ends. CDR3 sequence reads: CASSRSGGNEKLFF. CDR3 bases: TGTGCCAGCAGTCGCTCGGGGGGGAATGAAAAACTGTTTTTT.

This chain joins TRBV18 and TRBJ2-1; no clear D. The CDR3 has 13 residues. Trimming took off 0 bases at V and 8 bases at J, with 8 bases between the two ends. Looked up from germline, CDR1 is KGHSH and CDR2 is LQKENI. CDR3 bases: TGTGCCAGCTCACCACCGGGAAGAGATGAGCAGTTCTTC. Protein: CASSPPGRDEQFF.

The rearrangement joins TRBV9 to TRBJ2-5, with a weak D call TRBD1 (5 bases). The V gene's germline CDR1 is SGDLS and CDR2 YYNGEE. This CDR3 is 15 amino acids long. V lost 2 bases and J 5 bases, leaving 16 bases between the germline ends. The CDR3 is CASSVAGSLMETQYF. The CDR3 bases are TGTGCCAGCAGCGTGGCAGGGTCCCTTATGGAGACCCAGTACTTC.

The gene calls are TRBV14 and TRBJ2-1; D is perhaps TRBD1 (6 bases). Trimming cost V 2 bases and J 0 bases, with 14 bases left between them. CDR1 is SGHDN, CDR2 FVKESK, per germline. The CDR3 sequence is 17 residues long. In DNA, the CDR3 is TGTGCCAGCAGCCAATCGTGGACAGCAAGCTCCTACAATGAGCAGTTCTTC. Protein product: CASSQSWTASSYNEQFF.